This T cell receptor beta chain was retrieved from a study of cytomegalovirus exposure and HLA in healthy donors. The study's findings and limits: Prediction of most subjects' HLA-A and HLA-B alleles by TCR beta sequences was reportedly accurate. Earlier analysis found most TCR beta V segments productive about 90% or about 30% of the time. TRBV6-2, TRBV6-3 and some other V segments were excluded as indistinguishable. Trimming of TCR beta V- and J-genes showed a link, identified in a later analysis, to a missense DCLRE1C variant.

The primer mix had 60 Vbeta and 13 Jbeta primers. The repertoire was sequenced with immunoSEQ multiplex PCR; TCRdb's copy has only in-frame clones and lacks some. The sample lists 150,000 to 200,000 clones, about 72% occurring once. Comments on this clone: Its target is unknown.

This CDR3 spans 15 amino acids. The ends were cut back, 1 base at V and 3 bases at J, with 9 bases in the middle. CDR1 is SGHNT and CDR2 is YENEEA in the germline V gene. The rearrangement uses TRBV11-3 and TRBJ2-2; possibly TRBD1 for D (6 bases). The sample was PBMCs. The receptor was isolated from a human donor in good health. This chain's CDR3 is CASSLARGDTGELFF. CDR3 nucleotide sequence: TGTGCCAGCAGCTTAGCCAGGGGCGACACCGGGGAGCTGTTTTTT.